The next 24 T cell receptor beta chains were all read from a single sample in a study of blood T cell repertoires in COVID-19. This table comes from immunoSEQ multiplex PCR, and its TCRdb copy is limited to in-frame clones, with some not included. The sample has around 420,000 clones, approximately 88% seen once. What was sequenced was PBMCs or T cells enriched from blood (not recorded which). Receptors originate from a woman aged 40-49 years with acute COVID-19.

V is TRBV5-4 and J is TRBJ2-7; TRBD1 matches at 7 bases. There are 14 residues in the CDR3. The germline gives CDR1 SGHNT, CDR2 YYREEE (reference sequence). V was pared by 3 bases and J by 2 bases, with 5 bases of the junction left unmatched. CDR3 sequence reads: CASSSSGQTYEQYF. CDR3 in DNA: TGTGCCAGCAGCTCCTCGGGACAGACCTACGAGCAGTACTTC.

This clone has more than one count but fewer than ten. The chain combines TRBV5-4 with TRBJ1-2; 7 bases map to TRBD1. The V segment lost 4 bases and the J segment 6 bases; nucleotides outside the gene matches: 12. Germline loops: CDR1 SGHNT, CDR2 YYREEE (reference sequence). CDR3 length equals 15 residues. In DNA, the CDR3 is TGTGCCAGCAGCGCTGGGCTCGACAGGGCGGATGGCTACACCTTC. It encodes CASSAGLDRADGYTF.

The V call is TRBV7-2, the J call TRBJ2-1; TRBD2 matches at 12 bases. V shed 2 bases and J 0 bases; nucleotides not matched to a gene: 8. The length of the CDR3 is 19 residues. CDR1 and CDR2 from the germline V gene are SGHTA and FQGNSA. DNA for the CDR3: TGTGCCAGCAGCTTAAGTGCGGCTAGCGGGGGGGCCTCCTACAATGAGCAGTTCTTC. It codes for CASSLSAASGGASYNEQFF.

The sample holds many counts of this clone. The genes are TRBV5-1 and TRBJ1-1, with D unresolved. This CDR3 has 14 amino acids. The germline V gene encodes CDR1 SGHRS and CDR2 YFSETQ. V lost 0 bases, J lost 1 base, and 7 bases lay in between. Here the CDR3 reads CASSLELPNTEAFF. CDR3 coding DNA: TGCGCCAGCAGCTTGGAACTTCCGAACACTGAAGCTTTCTTT.

This chain uses TRBV7-8 with TRBJ1-1, with unresolved D. Germline CDR1 reads SGHVS; CDR2 reads FQNEAQ. Trimming took 8 bases from V and 2 from J, leaving 12 bases between them. The CDR3 has 13 residues. The CDR3 spells CASLRTQNTEAFF. In DNA, the CDR3 is TGTGCCAGCCTCCGAACACAAAACACTGAAGCTTTCTTT.

The chain recombines TRBV2 with TRBJ1-5; 8 positions agree with TRBD1. The CDR3 consists of 15 residues. Germline V gene data show CDR1 as SNHLY and CDR2 as FYNNEI. The V gene end was trimmed by 4 bases and the J gene end by 6 bases; junction bases not matched to a gene: 8. Here the CDR3 reads CASSGGRGRSQPQHF. The CDR3 nucleotides read TGTGCCAGCAGTGGTGGCAGGGGGCGCAGTCAGCCCCAGCATTTT. Drawing the rest from reference TRBV2 and TRBJ1-5, the complete variable domain is EPEVTQTPSHQVTQMGQEVILRCVPISNHLYFYWYRQILGQKVEFLVSFYNNEISEKSEIFDDQFSVERPDGSNFTLKIRSTKLEDSAMYFCASSGGRGRSQPQHFGDGTRLSIL.

This clone is a singleton in its sample. The chain links TRBV29-1 to TRBJ2-7; tentatively, D is TRBD1 (6 bases). Germline lookup yields CDR1 SQVTM and CDR2 ANQGSEA. The V and J ends lost 3 bases and 2 bases respectively, with 11 bases between them. The CDR3 length is 13 residues. CDR3 in DNA: TGCAGCGTTGAGGACGACAGGACCTACGAGCAGTACTTC. It encodes CSVEDDRTYEQYF.

The rearrangement links TRBV3-1 (or the pseudogene TRBV3-2) to TRBJ2-3; 8 bases match TRBD2. The CDR3 loop spans 13 amino acids. V shed 1 base and J 10 bases; nucleotides not matched to a gene: 4. Germline V gene lookup returns CDR1 LGHDT and CDR2 YNNKEL (reference sequence). In nucleotides, the CDR3 is TGTGCCAGCAGCCAAGCGGGGGGGCAGCCGCAGTATTTT. This sequence encodes CASSQAGGQPQYF.

This clone has a single count. The chain combines TRBV2 with TRBJ1-5; D is unresolved. This CDR3 spans 14 amino acids. The germline V and J ends were trimmed by 4 bases and 0 bases, with 7 bases remaining between them. Germline V gene data show CDR1 as SNHLY and CDR2 as FYNNEI. CDR3 residues: CASSGVYSNQPQHF. In nucleotides, the CDR3 is TGTGCCAGCAGTGGCGTATATAGCAATCAGCCCCAGCATTTT.

The chain employs TRBV19 and TRBJ1-2; 8 nucleotides align to TRBD1. V shed 1 base and J 2 bases; nucleotides not matched to a gene: 6. The CDR3 is made up of 16 amino acids. Germline CDR1 and CDR2: LNHDA and SQIVND (reference sequence). The CDR3 DNA sequence: TGTGCCAGTAGTATAGTTTCAGGGGGCATGAACTATGGCTACACCTTC. Translated, it gives CASSIVSGGMNYGYTF.

This clone has more than one count but fewer than ten. The chain couples TRBV7-9 to TRBJ2-3; no reliable D call. Trimming stripped 6 bases from V and 2 bases from J, with 18 bases between. The CDR3 is made up of 16 amino acids. From germline, CDR1 is SEHNR and CDR2 FQNEAQ (reference sequence). The CDR3 region is CASSNLEQTYTDTQYF. CDR3 in DNA: TGTGCCAGCAGTAACCTGGAACAGACCTACACAGATACGCAGTATTTT.

CDR3 DNA: TGCGCCAGCAGCCAAGGTGCAGGGGATTATAATTCACCCCTCCACTTT. Translating gives CASSQGAGDYNSPLHF. The chain links TRBV4-1 to TRBJ1-6, with D perhaps TRBD1 (6 bases). Germline loops: CDR1 MGHRA, CDR2 YSYEKL. Trimming took 1 base from V and 4 from J, leaving 11 bases between them. The CDR3 spans 16 residues.

This sequence joins TRBV12-5 and TRBJ1-2, with 11 bases matching TRBD1. The V segment lost 5 bases and the J segment 3 bases; nucleotides outside the gene matches: 8. CDR3 length: 16 residues. Germline CDR1 LGHNT, CDR2 FRNRAP. CDR3 bases: TGTGCTAGTGGTGTTACGGGACAGGGGGTTTACTATGGCTACACCTTC. This codes for CASGVTGQGVYYGYTF.

This CDR3 is CASSQGGGVPTDTQYF. The CDR3 nucleotides read TGTGCCAGCAGCCAAGGCGGCGGGGTCCCCACAGATACGCAGTATTTT. The rearrangement links TRBV14 to TRBJ2-3, with a tentative D call TRBD2 (6 bases). V was cut by 1 base and J by 2 bases, with 13 bases left in between. CDR1 is SGHDN, CDR2 FVKESK, per germline. This CDR3 contains 16 residues.

CDR3 amino acids: CASSLPDRRGQDYYGYTF. The DNA for the CDR3 is TGTGCCAGCAGCCTACCGGACAGGAGGGGACAGGACTACTATGGCTACACCTTC. This chain connects TRBV11-2 to TRBJ1-2; 8 nucleotides agree with TRBD1. V dropped 5 bases and J dropped 3; count of bases not matched to a gene: 17. The CDR3 loop spans 18 amino acids. The V gene's germline CDR1 is SGHAT and CDR2 FQNNGV.

The chain is built from TRBV27 and TRBJ2-7; 9 nucleotides agree with TRBD2. CDR1 and CDR2 (germline): MNHEY, SMNVEV (reference sequence). Germline trimming cut 2 bases from V and 7 bases from J; bases unmatched to any gene: 12. The CDR3 spans 16 residues. CDR3 in DNA: TGTGCCAGCAGTTTAATGGCTAGCGGGGTTCTGCGGGAGCAGTACTTC. The encoded protein is CASSLMASGVLREQYF.

The chain uses TRBV30 and TRBJ2-1, with D unresolved. V was shortened by 4 bases and J by 2 bases, with 12 bases between the two germline ends. Germline CDR1 reads GTSNPN; CDR2 reads SVGIG (reference sequence). This CDR3 is built from 14 residues. The CDR3 nucleotides are TGTGCCTGGACAGACATAGGCCCCTACAATGAGCAGTTCTTC. It yields the protein CAWTDIGPYNEQFF. The complete variable domain, with remaining parts taken from reference TRBV30 and TRBJ2-1, reads SQTIHQWPATLVQPVGSPLSLECTVEGTSNPNLYWYRQAAGRGLQLLFYSVGIGQISSEVPQNLSASRPQDRQFILSSKKLLLSDSGFYLCAWTDIGPYNEQFFGPGTRLTVL.

This chain uses TRBV6-6 with TRBJ1-2; TRBD1 agrees at 10 bases. The CDR3 loop spans 15 amino acids. From germline, CDR1 is MNHNY and CDR2 SVGAGI (reference sequence). V lost 2 bases, J lost 6 bases, and 6 bases stayed unmatched. The CDR3 here is CASSYPDRGLDGYTF. The CDR3 DNA sequence: TGTGCCAGCAGTTACCCCGACAGGGGGCTCGATGGCTACACCTTC.

This chain links TRBV9 with TRBJ1-3; D ambiguous. Trimming shortened V by 0 bases and J by 0 bases, and 13 bases separated the two germline ends. The CDR3 is 17 amino acids. Germline CDR1 reads SGDLS; CDR2 reads YYNGEE. The CDR3 nucleotides read TGTGCCAGCAGCGTAGGGGCGACCCCCAGCTCTGGAAACACCATATATTTT. It translates to CASSVGATPSSGNTIYF.

The V call is TRBV3-1 (or the pseudogene TRBV3-2), the J call TRBJ1-6; TRBD1 is a possible D gene (6 bases). The V gene lost 3 bases and the J gene lost 5 bases, with 20 bases spanning the gap. The V gene's germline CDR1 is LGHDT and CDR2 YNNKEL (reference sequence). This CDR3 spans 18 amino acids. Here the CDR3 reads CASSQNWGHPTNNSPLHF. The CDR3 DNA reads as TGTGCCAGCAGCCAGAATTGGGGACACCCGACTAATAATTCACCCCTCCACTTT.

V and J are TRBV7-9 and TRBJ1-5, with 7 bases matching TRBD1. With V trimmed by 5 bases and J by 7 bases, 8 bases remained unmatched. CDR3 length: 14 amino acids. CDR1 is SEHNR, CDR2 FQNEAQ, per germline (reference sequence). As DNA, the CDR3 is TGTGCCAGCAGCAACCAGGGGGTAGGGCAGCCCCAGCATTTT. This translates into CASSNQGVGQPQHF.

The chain combines TRBV19 with TRBJ1-6; 12 nucleotides line up with TRBD1. The CDR3 runs to 17 residues. The ends lost 3 bases at V and 7 bases at J; junction bases unmatched: 7. CDR1 and CDR2 from the germline V gene are LNHDA and SQIVND (reference sequence). This chain's CDR3 is CASSMGTGGYRNSPLHF. CDR3 in DNA: TGTGCCAGTAGTATGGGGACAGGGGGCTACAGGAATTCACCCCTCCACTTT.

The chain combines TRBV13 with TRBJ2-1; TRBD2 agrees at 13 bases. The CDR3 is 18 amino acids. The germline V gene encodes CDR1 PRHDT and CDR2 FYEKMQ (reference sequence). Germline trimming cut 4 bases from V and 4 bases from J; bases unmatched to any gene: 10. CDR3 in DNA: TGTGCCAGCAGCTCCTACCGGACTAGCGGGGGACTTTACAATGAGCAGTTCTTC. Translating it yields CASSSYRTSGGLYNEQFF.

CDR3 coding DNA: TGTGCCAGCAGTGACCCGGGGGGGGTAGAGACCCAGTACTTC. This codes for CASSDPGGVETQYF. The J gene is TRBJ2-5, the V gene TRBV2, with TRBD2 matching 8 bases. The CDR3 extends over 14 amino acids. V lost 3 bases to trimming and J lost 4 bases; unmatched junction nucleotides: 4. The germline gives CDR1 SNHLY, CDR2 FYNNEI.